One sample yielded the 8 T cell receptor beta chains listed below, sequenced in a study of cytomegalovirus exposure and HLA in healthy donors. PCR used 60 Vbeta primers and 13 Jbeta primers. The assay was immunoSEQ multiplex PCR, and TCRdb's table has in-frame clones only and misses some. Among 100,000 to 150,000 clones listed, 65% to 85% were seen once. The sample taken for sequencing was PBMCs. The receptors derive from a woman younger than 30 in good health and CMV-seronegative.

The J gene is TRBJ1-2, the V gene TRBV5-4; D is possibly TRBD1 (6 bases). CDR1 SGHNT and CDR2 YYREEE come from the germline V gene (reference sequence). V was pared by 0 bases and J by 8 bases, with 11 bases between. The CDR3 totals 13 residues. The CDR3 coding sequence is TGTGCCAGCAGCTTGGGGGCAGGGGAAGGCTACACCTTC. Translation: CASSLGAGEGYTF.

This rearrangement joins TRBV15 to TRBJ1-1; possibly TRBD1 for D (5 bases). Trimming shortened V by 0 bases and J by 1 base, and 12 bases separated the two germline ends. The CDR3 spans 16 residues. Germline V gene data show CDR1 as LNHNV and CDR2 as YYDKDF (reference sequence). CDR3 sequence: CATSRDPHRPNTEAFF. The CDR3 DNA reads as TGTGCCACCAGCAGAGATCCTCACAGGCCGAACACTGAAGCTTTCTTT.

This rearrangement joins TRBV29-1 to TRBJ1-1, with 8 bases that match TRBD1. Germline V gene lookup returns CDR1 SQVTM and CDR2 ANQGSEA. The CDR3 contains 14 residues. V lost 3 bases, J lost 4 bases, and 7 bases stayed unmatched. This CDR3 reads CSVDPGGESTEAFF. The CDR3 DNA reads TGCAGCGTTGACCCAGGGGGCGAGAGCACTGAAGCTTTCTTT.

This clone came up once. The V gene is TRBV9, the J gene TRBJ2-1, with 9 bases identical to TRBD2. Germline values: CDR1 SGDLS, CDR2 YYNGEE. The trim removed 3 bases at V and 6 bases at J, leaving 22 bases unmatched. The CDR3 totals 20 residues. CDR3 nucleotides: TGTGCCAGCAGCGGGACTAGCGATTCCCTCTCCATTGCACGGTTCAATGAGCAGTTCTTC. This sequence encodes CASSGTSDSLSIARFNEQFF.

The count of this clone is one. The gene calls are TRBV5-1 and TRBJ2-2; tentatively, D is TRBD2 (5 bases). CDR3 length: 13 amino acids. The V end was cut by 0 bases, the J end by 8 bases, with 8 bases between. Germline values: CDR1 SGHRS, CDR2 YFSETQ. The CDR3 is CASSLARGGELFF. CDR3 in DNA: TGCGCCAGCAGCTTGGCCCGAGGGGGGGAGCTGTTTTTT.

The rearrangement joins TRBV13 to TRBJ2-3; 7 bases match TRBD1. The CDR3 is 18 residues long. Losses at the gene ends were 0 bases for V and 2 bases for J; bases not matched to a gene: 11. Germline loops: CDR1 PRHDT, CDR2 FYEKMQ (reference sequence). The CDR3 loop is CASSLGPRDSRDTDTQYF. The DNA of the CDR3 is TGTGCCAGCAGCTTAGGCCCGAGGGACAGTAGAGACACAGATACGCAGTATTTT.

This clone was counted between two and nine times. The chain has TRBV29-1 and TRBJ2-1, with D maybe TRBD2 (6 bases). Germline loops: CDR1 SQVTM, CDR2 ANQGSEA. The CDR3 is 15 residues long. The V end was cut by 6 bases, the J end by 6 bases, with 21 bases between. CDR3 amino acids: CSVPVGSGAGNEQFF. The CDR3 bases are TGCAGCGTCCCGGTGGGTAGCGGAGCCGGCAATGAGCAGTTCTTC.

A few counts support this clone. V is TRBV27 and J is TRBJ1-1; D is undetermined. This CDR3 region has 14 residues. CDR1 is MNHEY and CDR2 is SMNVEV in the germline V gene (reference sequence). The ends were cut back, 5 bases at V and 4 bases at J, with 14 bases in the middle. This CDR3 reads CASSPRSVGTEAFF. In DNA, the CDR3 is TGTGCCAGCAGTCCTCGTTCGGTCGGCACTGAAGCTTTCTTT.